By proportion, the clone carrying this T cell receptor beta chain is medium-sized (0.01 to 0.1%). Its antigen is not identified. The data stem from a study of tissue T cells after allogeneic stem cell transplantation. In the study overall: Of the grafts for graft-versus-host disease patients, several were unmodified and three CD34-selected. Regarding the study as a whole: In patients and mice, blood and spleen missed much of tissue repertoire. Alloreactivity or antigen specificity of tissue TCRs was not determined; some clones might be host cells. The patient cohort was small and clinically heterogeneous, with limited sampling depth.

Trimming shortened V by 7 bases and J by 4 bases, and 8 bases separated the two germline ends. The CDR3 sequence is 12 residues long. The germline V gene encodes CDR1 KGHDR and CDR2 SFDVKD. TCRdb keeps only in-frame clones here, not all; method: immunoSEQ multiplex PCR. The sample lists over a thousand clones, approximately 43% seen once, with approximately 39% in the top ten. The specimen comprised stomach tissue, sampled at autopsy. This TCR came from a female patient aged 40 to 75 with steroid-refractory graft-versus-host disease after an allogeneic stem cell transplant. Some T cells may arise from the graft donor. This chain links TRBV24-1 with TRBJ2-3, with D possibly matching TRBD1 (5 bases). The CDR3 here is CATRGAADTQYF. CDR3 nucleotide sequence: TGTGCCACCAGAGGGGCCGCAGATACGCAGTATTTT.